This T cell receptor beta chain was found in a study of T cell responses to AZD1222 COVID-19 vaccine. Overall study findings and caveats: Across spike, vaccine-associated CD4 TCRs were found, dominant at 160-218 and 743-854. With two AZD1222 doses given, Spike-specific TCR breadth and depth both rose.

This CDR3 is 15 amino acids long. Unmatched junction bases numbered 7, after V lost 5 bases and J lost 4 bases. CDR1 is MNHEY, CDR2 SVGAGI, per germline. The method was immunoSEQ multiplex PCR; TCRdb's version includes in-frame clones alone and lacks a portion of them. The top ten clones hold 1% to 1.5% of a sample with 25,000 to 35,000 clones, about nine tenths of them seen once. With regard to this clone: What it binds is unknown.

The sequences come from peripheral blood, collected on day 0 of AZD1222 vaccination. This chain connects TRBV6-5 to TRBJ2-2; 7 bases match TRBD1. This TCR derives from an adult in good health. CDR3 bases: TGTGCCAGCAGTCCACAGGGGATTGGCACCGGGGAGCTGTTTTTT. This encodes CASSPQGIGTGELFF.